What follows describes a single TCR beta chain. Antigen: not known. This entry belongs to a study of cytomegalovirus exposure and HLA in healthy donors. The PCR had 60 Vbeta and 13 Jbeta primers. Some clones are missing from TCRdb's copy, which holds only in-frame ones; the method was immunoSEQ multiplex PCR. The sample has 100,000 or so clones; around 57% are singletons. General study findings and limits: When analyzed later, a missense DCLRE1C variant was found to be linked to TCR beta V- and J-gene trimming.

Recording of this donor's CMV serostatus was not done. Sequences were obtained from PBMCs. The clonotype originates from a human donor in good health.

This CDR3 reads CASSLVGRVTDTQYF. The CDR3 DNA is TGCGCCAGCAGCTTGGTGGGCAGGGTCACAGATACGCAGTATTTT. The J gene is TRBJ2-3, the V gene TRBV5-1; maybe TRBD1 (5 bases). This CDR3 comprises 15 residues. The germline CDR1 and CDR2 sequences are SGHRS and YFSETQ. Trimming left V 0 bases short and J 2 bases short, with 10 bases between.